The clone carrying this T cell receptor beta chain was recorded a few times. These data are taken from a study of T cells in Graves' hyperthyroidism and ophthalmopathy. Regions amplified from RNA transcripts were the TCR beta CDR3 regions. First-round RT-PCR targeting the TCR CDR3 was performed with the HTBI primer set. TCRdb recomputed calls from the multiplex PCR reads with MiXCR, one row per CDR3 protein. The sample carries around 300,000 distinct CDR3 sequences, approximately 12% recorded once. Germline values: CDR1 MNHEY, CDR2 SVGEGT. V shed 7 bases and J shed 8 bases, with 18 bases lying between them. The CDR3 is made up of 14 amino acids.

The specimen sequenced was blood. This chain connects TRBV6-2 or TRBV6-3 to TRBJ2-1, with unresolved D. The source of this sequence is a woman under 40 with Graves' hyperthyroidism that later progressed to Graves' ophthalmopathy. In DNA form, the CDR3 reads TGTGCCAGCAACCCCGAGGAGTCTTACGATGAGCAGTTCTTC. This encodes CASNPEESYDEQFF.